This is a list of T cell receptor beta chains from one sample in a study of T cell changes during pregnancy in multiple sclerosis. TCRdb's table, derived via immunoSEQ multiplex PCR, lists solely in-frame clones and lacks some. Of more than 70,000 clones listed, 93% are singletons. The sample was peripheral blood, taken in the second trimester of pregnancy. The receptor source for this set is a female donor with multiple sclerosis, enrolled in a pregnancy study. Each CDR3 is given with its conserved first and last residue. Each record gives: J gene, D gene, V gene, clone size, CDR3 DNA, CDR3 protein. A D gene is named only where the DNA matches it firmly. Clone size is stated in some rows and not others, as once, few, many or a class when expanded.

J: TRBJ2-7; D: -; V: TRBV7-6; size: -; DNA: TGTGCCAGCAGCTTTGGGCCAGACGGAGGCTACGAGCAGTACTTC; CDR3: CASSFGPDGGYEQYF
J: TRBJ2-5; D: TRBD1; V: TRBV7-3; size: -; DNA: TGTGCCAGTGGTCCGGGACAGGGTTCCATGGAGACCCAGTACTTC; CDR3: CASGPGQGSMETQYF
J: TRBJ2-1; D: TRBD1; V: TRBV6-1; size: -; DNA: TGTGCCAGCACCCTGGACAGGAAATCCTACAATGAGCAGTTCTTC; CDR3: CASTLDRKSYNEQFF
J: TRBJ2-3; D: TRBD1; V: TRBV4-1; size: -; DNA: TGCGCCAGCAGCTCCGGACAGGGGAAGGGAGATACGCAGTATTTT; CDR3: CASSSGQGKGDTQYF
J: TRBJ2-1; D: TRBD2; V: TRBV6-1; size: -; DNA: TGTGCCAGCAGTGCCGGACTAGCGGGGGGCGGGGATGAGCAGTTCTTC; CDR3: CASSAGLAGGGDEQFF
J: TRBJ2-3; D: TRBD2; V: TRBV11-2; size: -; DNA: TGTGCCAGCAGCTCCGACGGGGGGGGTACGCAGTATTTT; CDR3: CASSSDGGGTQYF
J: TRBJ2-7; D: -; V: TRBV6-5; size: -; DNA: TGTGCCAGTGCTAGGACTATCGGATACGAGCAGTACTTC; CDR3: CASARTIGYEQYF
J: TRBJ2-3; D: TRBD2; V: TRBV5-1; size: -; DNA: TGCGCCAGCAGCATCGAGCGGGGGGACACAGATACGCAGTATTTT; CDR3: CASSIERGDTDTQYF
J: TRBJ2-1; D: TRBD2; V: TRBV28; size: -; DNA: TGTGCCAGCAGAATAGCGGGGGGGCCCTACAATGAGCAGTTCTTC; CDR3: CASRIAGGPYNEQFF
J: TRBJ2-5; D: -; V: TRBV7-9; size: -; DNA: TGTGCCAGCAGCTTAGAAGGGTCCACCCAGGGTTTCGTCGAGACCCAGTACTTC; CDR3: CASSLEGSTQGFVETQYF
J: TRBJ2-5; D: -; V: TRBV4-2; size: -; DNA: TGTGCCAGCAGCCAGGGTTTACGTTCAGGGGTGGAGGAGACCCAGTACTTC; CDR3: CASSQGLRSGVEETQYF
J: TRBJ1-3; D: TRBD1; V: TRBV5-1; size: -; DNA: TGCGCCAGCAGCTTGGCTGGGATCGACAGGGCTGGAAACACCATATATTTT; CDR3: CASSLAGIDRAGNTIYF
J: TRBJ1-1; D: -; V: TRBV10-3; size: -; DNA: TGTGCCATCAGTCCAGAGAACACTGAAGCTTTCTTT; CDR3: CAISPENTEAFF
J: TRBJ1-1; D: -; V: TRBV13; size: -; DNA: TGTGCCAGCAGCTCAAATGAAGGGGTCACTGAAGCTTTCTTT; CDR3: CASSSNEGVTEAFF
J: TRBJ2-5; D: -; V: TRBV5-6; size: -; DNA: TGTGCCAGCAGCCCTAGCGATGAGACCCAGTACTTC; CDR3: CASSPSDETQYF
J: TRBJ1-1; D: -; V: TRBV7-2; size: -; DNA: TGTGCCAGCAGCTTAGAAGAGATTGAAGCTTTCTTT; CDR3: CASSLEEIEAFF
J: TRBJ2-3; D: -; V: TRBV7-3; size: -; DNA: TGTGCCAGCGGTCTCGCTAGATCCACAGATACGCAGTATTTT; CDR3: CASGLARSTDTQYF
J: TRBJ1-1; D: -; V: TRBV6-6; size: -; DNA: TGTGCCAGCAGCTTACAGGTTCAGAACACTGAAGCTTTCTTT; CDR3: CASSLQVQNTEAFF
J: TRBJ2-2; D: -; V: TRBV7-9; size: -; DNA: TGTGCCAGCAGCTTTAGACAGGGCGGGGTAAACACCGGGGAGCTGTTTTTT; CDR3: CASSFRQGGVNTGELFF
J: TRBJ1-2; D: TRBD1; V: TRBV29-1; size: once; DNA: TGCAGCGTGATACAGGGGATCCCCTATGGCTACACCTTC; CDR3: CSVIQGIPYGYTF
J: TRBJ1-5; D: -; V: TRBV6-1; size: -; DNA: TGTGCCAGCATTAGTCACAGGCTCAATCAGCCCCAGCATTTT; CDR3: CASISHRLNQPQHF
J: TRBJ1-1; D: TRBD1; V: TRBV5-4; size: -; DNA: TGTGCCAGCAGCCGGGACAGGGGGAGAGGGCCTGAAGCTTTCTTT; CDR3: CASSRDRGRGPEAFF
J: TRBJ2-7; D: -; V: TRBV7-8; size: -; DNA: TGTGCCAGCAGCTTAGCCGGGGAGGGGGTGGAACGGCACTTC; CDR3: CASSLAGEGVERHF
J: TRBJ2-3; D: TRBD2; V: TRBV7-6; size: -; DNA: TGTGCCAGCAGCTCCCAAAGCGGGGGGGCCGGTTCGGCCACAGATACGCAGTATTTT; CDR3: CASSSQSGGAGSATDTQYF
J: TRBJ1-1; D: -; V: TRBV21-1; size: -; DNA: TGTGCCAGCAGCAAAGATGGACAGGGGGCCTCGTGGGGCACTGAAGCTTTCTTT; CDR3: CASSKDGQGASWGTEAFF
J: TRBJ2-4; D: TRBD1; V: TRBV29-1; size: -; DNA: TGCAGCGTCTCAGACAGGGGAGGCAAAAACATTCAGTACTTC; CDR3: CSVSDRGGKNIQYF
J: TRBJ2-7; D: TRBD1; V: TRBV10-3; size: -; DNA: TGTGCCATCAGTGGGCCGGACAGGGCCTACGAGCAGTACTTC; CDR3: CAISGPDRAYEQYF
J: TRBJ1-2; D: -; V: TRBV7-8; size: -; DNA: TGTGCCAGCAGCTTAGTACGGTTTCGGGAGATGAGCTATGGCTACACCTTC; CDR3: CASSLVRFREMSYGYTF
J: TRBJ1-6; D: TRBD1; V: TRBV27; size: -; DNA: TGTGCCAGCAGTTTGGGACAGGGTTTGGCACCCCTCCACTTT; CDR3: CASSLGQGLAPLHF
J: TRBJ1-2; D: TRBD1; V: TRBV6-1; size: -; DNA: TGTGCCAGCAGTGAGTCAGGGGGCGCATCGTATGGCTACACCTTC; CDR3: CASSESGGASYGYTF
J: TRBJ2-1; D: TRBD2; V: TRBV7-9; size: -; DNA: TGTGCCAGCTCCGGTAGCGGGGGGGTATTAAATGAGCAGTTCTTC; CDR3: CASSGSGGVLNEQFF
J: TRBJ2-1; D: TRBD1; V: TRBV10-3; size: -; DNA: TGTGCCATCACCCCGGACAGGGCTGATGAGCAGTTCTTC; CDR3: CAITPDRADEQFF
J: TRBJ2-1; D: TRBD2; V: TRBV7-2; size: -; DNA: TGTGCCAGCAGCTCCGGCGGGAGCAATGAGCAGTTCTTC; CDR3: CASSSGGSNEQFF
J: TRBJ1-1; D: -; V: TRBV30; size: few; DNA: TGTGCCTGGAGTCCGACAGTGAACACTGAAGCTTTCTTT; CDR3: CAWSPTVNTEAFF
J: TRBJ1-1; D: -; V: TRBV7-8; size: -; DNA: TGTGCCAGCAGCTTAGCGGAGGGAGAAGCTTTCTTT; CDR3: CASSLAEGEAFF
J: TRBJ2-1; D: TRBD2; V: TRBV9; size: -; DNA: TGTGCCAGCAGCGTAGGGAGCGGGGGGGCCGGGGAGCAGTTCTTC; CDR3: CASSVGSGGAGEQFF
J: TRBJ1-2; D: -; V: TRBV11-2; size: -; DNA: TGTGCCAGCAGCTCGAGTATAGCAGGGGTTGCTGGCTACACCTTC; CDR3: CASSSSIAGVAGYTF
J: TRBJ2-2; D: TRBD1; V: TRBV27; size: -; DNA: TGTGCCAGCAGTTGGGGGACAGCCGGGGAGCTGTTTTTT; CDR3: CASSWGTAGELFF
J: TRBJ1-1; D: -; V: TRBV6-1; size: -; DNA: TGTGCCAGCAGTGAGGGGGCGAACACTGAAGCTTTCTTT; CDR3: CASSEGANTEAFF
J: TRBJ2-7; D: -; V: TRBV5-1; size: -; DNA: TGCGCCAGCAGCTACCTCCCGGTGGTCTCCTACGAGCAGTACTTC; CDR3: CASSYLPVVSYEQYF
J: TRBJ1-1; D: TRBD1; V: TRBV10-3; size: -; DNA: TGTGCCATCAGCCGGGACAGGGGGGCTGAAGCTTTCTTT; CDR3: CAISRDRGAEAFF
J: TRBJ2-1; D: TRBD1; V: TRBV30; size: -; DNA: TGTGCCTGGAGTACCCCCCACCGGGACAGGGGGTCGAATGAGCAGTTCTTC; CDR3: CAWSTPHRDRGSNEQFF
J: TRBJ1-2; D: -; V: TRBV19; size: -; DNA: TGTGCCAGTAGTATCCTCGACAGGAGCTACACCTTC; CDR3: CASSILDRSYTF
J: TRBJ2-2; D: TRBD2; V: TRBV6-6; size: -; DNA: TGTGCCAGCAGCCGCACGGGGGGGACGAACACCGGGGAGCTGTTTTTT; CDR3: CASSRTGGTNTGELFF
J: TRBJ2-5; D: -; V: TRBV9; size: -; DNA: TGTGCCAGCAGCGTAGGACTCCAAGAGACCCAGTACTTC; CDR3: CASSVGLQETQYF
J: TRBJ2-5; D: -; V: TRBV27; size: -; DNA: TGTGCCAGCAGTCCGGACGAGACAGGCGGGCAAGAGACCCAGTACTTC; CDR3: CASSPDETGGQETQYF